Listed below are T cell receptor beta chains from one sample, sequenced in a study of blood T cell repertoires in COVID-19. Assay: immunoSEQ multiplex PCR; the TCRdb copy retains only in-frame clones and omits some. The table has some 210,000 clones, 80% seen once; the top ten hold under 4.5%. The sequencing sample was made of PBMCs or T cells enriched from blood (not recorded which). Receptor source: a man younger than 40 with acute COVID-19. The CDR3 runs from the conserved cysteine through the conserved F or W. The D gene is left open where the match is weak. Size tells how often a clone was seen (once, few, many) or the class of an expanded clone, and some rows leave it out.

V gene: TRBV7-2; CDR3 length: 15; clone size: NA; D gene: TRBD1; J gene: TRBJ1-5; CDR3 DNA: TGTGCCAGCAGCTTAAGGACAGGGCTCAATCAGCCCCAGCATTTT; CDR3 protein: CASSLRTGLNQPQHF
V gene: TRBV6-1; CDR3 length: 13; clone size: NA; D gene: NA; J gene: TRBJ1-5; CDR3 DNA: TGTGCCAGCAGTGACAGGGGCAAACAGCCCCAGCATTTT; CDR3 protein: CASSDRGKQPQHF
V gene: TRBV10-2; CDR3 length: 14; clone size: NA; D gene: NA; J gene: TRBJ1-2; CDR3 DNA: TGCGCCAGCAGTGAGATGGGAGGACTCTATGGCTACACCTTC; CDR3 protein: CASSEMGGLYGYTF
V gene: TRBV5-5; CDR3 length: 14; clone size: NA; D gene: NA; J gene: TRBJ2-1; CDR3 DNA: TGTGCCAGCAACGCCCGGGTCACCTACAATGAGCAGTTCTTC; CDR3 protein: CASNARVTYNEQFF
V gene: TRBV6-5; CDR3 length: 12; clone size: NA; D gene: TRBD1; J gene: TRBJ2-7; CDR3 DNA: TGTGCCAGCAGCCTTACAGGGGGTAAGCAGTACTTC; CDR3 protein: CASSLTGGKQYF
V gene: TRBV3-1/TRBV3-2; CDR3 length: 18; clone size: NA; D gene: TRBD2; J gene: TRBJ2-6; CDR3 DNA: TGTGCCAGCAGGCAACCGGGACTAGCGGACTCTGGGGCCAACGTCCTGACTTTC; CDR3 protein: CASRQPGLADSGANVLTF
V gene: TRBV5-5; CDR3 length: 17; clone size: NA; D gene: TRBD2; J gene: TRBJ2-1; CDR3 DNA: TGTGCCAGCAGCTTGTGGCTAGCGGGGGGGCTGGACAATGAGCAGTTCTTC; CDR3 protein: CASSLWLAGGLDNEQFF
V gene: TRBV19; CDR3 length: 19; clone size: NA; D gene: NA; J gene: TRBJ1-5; CDR3 DNA: TGTGCCAGTAGTATAGATCTATGGGGGGGCAGGGCTTTGGATCAGCCCCAGCATTTT; CDR3 protein: CASSIDLWGGRALDQPQHF
V gene: TRBV5-5; CDR3 length: 16; clone size: NA; D gene: TRBD2; J gene: TRBJ2-5; CDR3 DNA: TGTGCCAGCAGCCCTAGGAGCGGGGGGGTCGGAGAGACCCAGTACTTC; CDR3 protein: CASSPRSGGVGETQYF
V gene: TRBV7-9; CDR3 length: 14; clone size: NA; D gene: NA; J gene: TRBJ2-7; CDR3 DNA: TGTGCCAGCAGCGCAGGCCTCCTTTCCTACGAGCAGTACTTC; CDR3 protein: CASSAGLLSYEQYF
V gene: TRBV28; CDR3 length: 16; clone size: NA; D gene: NA; J gene: TRBJ2-2; CDR3 DNA: TGTGCCAGCAGTTCTCAGGGGCAAGTGAACACCGGGGAGCTGTTTTTT; CDR3 protein: CASSSQGQVNTGELFF
V gene: TRBV30; CDR3 length: 14; clone size: NA; D gene: NA; J gene: TRBJ2-7; CDR3 DNA: TGTGCCTGGAGTGTCTCCGGGGTTCTGAACGAGCAGTACTTC; CDR3 protein: CAWSVSGVLNEQYF
V gene: TRBV7-9; CDR3 length: 14; clone size: NA; D gene: TRBD1; J gene: TRBJ1-1; CDR3 DNA: TGTGCCAGCAGCTTCGGACAGGGTTACACTGAAGCTTTCTTT; CDR3 protein: CASSFGQGYTEAFF
V gene: TRBV21-1; CDR3 length: 14; clone size: few; D gene: NA; J gene: TRBJ1-1; CDR3 DNA: TGTGCCAGCAGCAAAGAAGAGCAGAACACTGAAGCTTTCTTT; CDR3 protein: CASSKEEQNTEAFF
V gene: TRBV5-1; CDR3 length: 15; clone size: NA; D gene: NA; J gene: TRBJ2-5; CDR3 DNA: TGCGCCAGCAGCTTGGAACCGGGTGGGGCAGAGACCCAGTACTTC; CDR3 protein: CASSLEPGGAETQYF
V gene: TRBV7-2; CDR3 length: 18; clone size: NA; D gene: NA; J gene: TRBJ2-3; CDR3 DNA: TGTGCCAGCAGTCGCCTCCCCCTTGGGCGCTCTAGCACAGATACGCAGTATTTT; CDR3 protein: CASSRLPLGRSSTDTQYF
V gene: TRBV14; CDR3 length: 13; clone size: NA; D gene: NA; J gene: TRBJ2-5; CDR3 DNA: TGTGCCAGCAGCCAAGTAAAAGGGAGGACCCAGTACTTC; CDR3 protein: CASSQVKGRTQYF
V gene: TRBV29-1; CDR3 length: 15; clone size: few; D gene: TRBD1; J gene: TRBJ2-4; CDR3 DNA: TGCAGCGCTCTGGACAGGGAGCGAGCCAAAAACATTCAGTACTTC; CDR3 protein: CSALDRERAKNIQYF
V gene: TRBV2; CDR3 length: 17; clone size: NA; D gene: NA; J gene: TRBJ1-2; CDR3 DNA: TGTGCCAGCAGTCAAAGGGCAGGGCGCTCCGAAGGCTATGGCTACACCTTC; CDR3 protein: CASSQRAGRSEGYGYTF
V gene: TRBV7-3; CDR3 length: 12; clone size: few; D gene: NA; J gene: TRBJ1-2; CDR3 DNA: TGTGCCAGCACGACAGGTGACCGAGGCTACACCTTC; CDR3 protein: CASTTGDRGYTF
V gene: TRBV19; CDR3 length: 15; clone size: NA; D gene: TRBD1; J gene: TRBJ2-7; CDR3 DNA: TGTGCCAGTAGTATGTTCAGACAGGGGGCCTACGAGCAGTACTTC; CDR3 protein: CASSMFRQGAYEQYF
V gene: TRBV13; CDR3 length: 13; clone size: NA; D gene: TRBD1; J gene: TRBJ1-1; CDR3 DNA: TGTGCCAGCAGCTTGAGACAGGGGGCTGAAGCTTTCTTT; CDR3 protein: CASSLRQGAEAFF
V gene: TRBV4-1; CDR3 length: 14; clone size: NA; D gene: TRBD1; J gene: TRBJ1-2; CDR3 DNA: TGCGCCAGCAGCTCGCTAGAGACAGGGAAGGGCTACACCTTC; CDR3 protein: CASSSLETGKGYTF
V gene: TRBV2; CDR3 length: 13; clone size: NA; D gene: NA; J gene: TRBJ1-2; CDR3 DNA: TGTGCCAGCAGTGAAACTCACTCCTATGGCTACACCTTC; CDR3 protein: CASSETHSYGYTF
V gene: TRBV18; CDR3 length: 16; clone size: NA; D gene: TRBD1; J gene: TRBJ2-7; CDR3 DNA: TGTGCCAGCTCACCATCGGCCTCGGACAGGGGTAACGAGCAGTACTTC; CDR3 protein: CASSPSASDRGNEQYF
V gene: TRBV6-5; CDR3 length: 15; clone size: NA; D gene: NA; J gene: TRBJ2-7; CDR3 DNA: TGTGCCAGCAGTTACTCTTCGTTGGGCGAATACGAGCAGTACTTC; CDR3 protein: CASSYSSLGEYEQYF
V gene: TRBV4-1; CDR3 length: 17; clone size: NA; D gene: NA; J gene: TRBJ1-5; CDR3 DNA: TGCGCCAGCAGCCAAGAGGGGGGGCGGAATAGCAATCAGCCCCAGCATTTT; CDR3 protein: CASSQEGGRNSNQPQHF
V gene: TRBV4-1; CDR3 length: 14; clone size: NA; D gene: NA; J gene: TRBJ1-1; CDR3 DNA: TGCGCCAGCAGCCAAAGGGCGCGGGGTGCTGAAGCTTTCTTT; CDR3 protein: CASSQRARGAEAFF
V gene: TRBV9; CDR3 length: 15; clone size: NA; D gene: NA; J gene: TRBJ1-1; CDR3 DNA: TGTGCCAGCAGCTCCGAATCTCCGGGAGTCACTGAAGCTTTCTTT; CDR3 protein: CASSSESPGVTEAFF
V gene: TRBV2; CDR3 length: 13; clone size: NA; D gene: NA; J gene: TRBJ1-5; CDR3 DNA: TGTGCCAGCAGACGACAGGCTTATCAGCCCCAGCATTTT; CDR3 protein: CASRRQAYQPQHF
V gene: TRBV19; CDR3 length: 15; clone size: NA; D gene: TRBD2; J gene: TRBJ2-7; CDR3 DNA: TGTGCCAGTAGTATAGCTCTAGCGGGGGCCTACGAGCAGTACTTC; CDR3 protein: CASSIALAGAYEQYF
V gene: TRBV18; CDR3 length: 15; clone size: NA; D gene: NA; J gene: TRBJ1-1; CDR3 DNA: TGTGCCAGCTCACCGCTAGGACAGCTCAACACTGAAGCTTTCTTT; CDR3 protein: CASSPLGQLNTEAFF
V gene: TRBV7-9; CDR3 length: 15; clone size: once; D gene: NA; J gene: TRBJ2-2; CDR3 DNA: TGTGCCAGCAGCCCCCGGGTAGGGGGTACCGGGGAGCTGTTTTTT; CDR3 protein: CASSPRVGGTGELFF
V gene: TRBV11-2; CDR3 length: 13; clone size: few; D gene: NA; J gene: TRBJ1-1; CDR3 DNA: TGTGCCAGCAGCTTAGGAGGAACAGGCAAAGCTTTCTTT; CDR3 protein: CASSLGGTGKAFF
V gene: TRBV11-3; CDR3 length: 16; clone size: NA; D gene: TRBD2; J gene: TRBJ2-7; CDR3 DNA: TGTGCCAGCAGCCCCGGGACTAGCGGGTACTCCTACGAGCAGTACTTC; CDR3 protein: CASSPGTSGYSYEQYF
V gene: TRBV5-1; CDR3 length: 16; clone size: NA; D gene: TRBD1; J gene: TRBJ1-3; CDR3 DNA: TGCGCCAGCAGCTTGGGGGACAGGAGCTCTGGAAACACCATATATTTT; CDR3 protein: CASSLGDRSSGNTIYF
V gene: TRBV5-4; CDR3 length: 13; clone size: NA; D gene: TRBD1; J gene: TRBJ1-2; CDR3 DNA: TGTGCCAGCAGCCCATGGACAGGGTATGGCTACACCTTC; CDR3 protein: CASSPWTGYGYTF